The entry below gives a single T cell receptor beta chain sequence along with its context. Its target is not known. The data were obtained in a study of T cells in Graves' hyperthyroidism and ophthalmopathy. Overall study results and limits: Ophthalmopathy was predicted by the model a median of roughly 6.6 months ahead of onset. Stable hyperthyroidism was told apart from ophthalmopathy by a model built on 13 V-J features. Among clonotypes expanded in thyroid above 0.001, most were also found in blood.

The source of the PBMCs was over 8.5 ml of fresh peripheral blood. CDR1 is SQVTM, CDR2 ANQGSEA, per germline. The V gene lost 6 bases and the J gene lost 5 bases, with 16 bases spanning the gap. CDR3 length: 14 residues. The TCR beta CDR3 regions underwent amplification using RNA transcripts as the source. Initially, a first-round RT-PCR of the TCR CDR3 employed the HTBI primer set. TCRdb used MiXCR to reprocess the multiplex PCR reads, holding one entry per CDR3 protein. The sample shows around 520,000 distinct CDR3 sequences, 14% of them seen only once. This chain uses TRBV29-1 with TRBJ2-2, with a tentative D call TRBD1 (7 bases). Sequencing was done on a sample of blood. The sequence was obtained from a woman aged 18-29 years with Graves' hyperthyroidism. DNA for the CDR3: TGCAGCGTCTACCAGGGGGGTGCTACCGGGGAGCTGTTTTTT. This encodes CSVYQGGATGELFF.